The clone carrying this T cell receptor (beta chain) was recorded once. Its antigen is not identified. CDR3 length equals 15 residues. V dropped 0 bases and J dropped 5 bases, with 13 bases sitting between them. The germline V gene has CDR1 MNHNS and CDR2 SASEGT. PCR involved 60 Vbeta and 13 Jbeta primers. This table comes from immunoSEQ multiplex PCR, and its TCRdb copy is limited to in-frame clones, with some not included. The sample shows more than 150,000 clones, approximately 80% of them seen only once. Unrecorded immune exposures were likely, despite nominal health at sampling. This sample was taken from a study of cytomegalovirus exposure and HLA in healthy donors. Overall study: HLA-typed donors contributed some 83 million unique TCRs, which were held in an early data release. Study conclusions and caveats: In the analysis, some V segments, TRBV6-2 and TRBV6-3 included, were excluded as indistinguishable.

The specimen sequenced was PBMCs. The TCR was taken from a man between 18 and 29 years old in good health and CMV-seronegative. This chain joins TRBV6-1 and TRBJ2-5; D may be TRBD2 (6 bases). In DNA, the CDR3 is TGTGCCAGCAGTGAAGCCCCGGGAGCAATGGAGACCCAGTACTTC. Protein sequence: CASSEAPGAMETQYF.